Listed below are T cell receptor beta chains from one sample, sequenced in a study of CD8 T cells in Susac syndrome. Each CDR3 protein gets one entry after TCRdb re-called the immunoSEQ multiplex PCR reads with MiXCR. In the table there are about 130,000 distinct CDR3 sequences, nearly 95% of which are singletons. Sequenced sample: CD4+ T cells from PBMCs. The receptors come from a human donor in good health. The CDR3 runs from the conserved cysteine through the conserved F or W. The D gene is left open where the match is weak. Rows give clone size only sometimes, using once, few, many, or a class for an expanded clone.

J	D	size	V	length	CDR3	DNA
TRBJ2-5	TRBD1	NA	TRBV29-1	14	CSVVGQGEKETQYF	TGCAGCGTTGTAGGACAGGGCGAAAAAGAGACCCAGTACTTC
TRBJ2-7	TRBD2	NA	TRBV28	13	CASRIDGGGEQYF	TGTGCCAGCAGGATCGACGGGGGGGGCGAGCAGTACTTC
TRBJ1-5	TRBD1	NA	TRBV28	15	CASSPDRAFHQPQHF	TGTGCCAGCAGTCCCGACAGGGCTTTCCATCAGCCCCAGCATTTT
TRBJ1-1	TRBD1	few	TRBV18	14	CASSPGQGGTEAFF	TGTGCCAGCTCACCGGGACAGGGGGGCACTGAAGCTTTCTTT
TRBJ2-1	TRBD1	NA	TRBV29-1	15	CSVDRRDRGVNEQFF	TGCAGCGTCGACCGCCGGGACAGGGGAGTAAATGAGCAGTTCTTC
TRBJ1-1	NA	once	TRBV18	16	CASSAPRGRGGTEAFF	TGTGCCAGCTCAGCCCCGAGGGGCAGGGGCGGAACTGAAGCTTTCTTT
TRBJ2-3	NA	NA	TRBV30	11	CAWSSGDTQYF	TGTGCCTGGAGTTCAGGGGATACGCAGTATTTT
TRBJ1-3	NA	once	TRBV30	16	CAWSVTRVGPGNTIYF	TGTGCCTGGAGTGTAACCAGGGTGGGTCCTGGAAACACCATATATTTT
TRBJ2-7	TRBD2	NA	TRBV3-1	15	CASSLQAGGYYEQYF	TGTGCCAGCAGCCTCCAAGCGGGAGGATACTACGAGCAGTACTTC
TRBJ1-2	NA	NA	TRBV7-8	13	CASSLGRRGGYTF	TGTGCCAGCAGCCTAGGACGGCGAGGGGGCTACACCTTC
TRBJ2-3	NA	NA	TRBV29-1	12	CSVDGSGDTQYF	TGCAGCGTTGACGGAAGTGGGGATACGCAGTATTTT
TRBJ2-3	NA	NA	TRBV30	12	CAWSVLADTQYF	TGTGCCTGGAGTGTTCTAGCAGATACGCAGTATTTT
TRBJ1-5	NA	NA	TRBV28	12	CASSLFMQPQHF	TGTGCCAGCAGTTTATTTATGCAGCCCCAGCATTTT
TRBJ2-2	NA	NA	TRBV7-2	17	CASSFLSGSLNTGELFF	TGTGCCAGCAGCTTCCTTAGCGGAAGCCTCAACACCGGGGAGCTGTTTTTT
TRBJ2-5	NA	NA	TRBV5-6	14	CASSVGVQEETQYF	TGTGCCAGCAGCGTGGGGGTCCAGGAAGAGACCCAGTACTTC
TRBJ1-2	NA	NA	TRBV19	13	CASSIGTVDGYTF	TGTGCCAGTAGTATCGGAACAGTCGATGGCTACACCTTC
TRBJ2-4	TRBD1	NA	TRBV29-1	14	CSVEIGQGRDIQYF	TGCAGCGTTGAAATCGGACAGGGTAGGGACATTCAGTACTTC
TRBJ1-5	TRBD1	NA	TRBV20-1	16	CSAQDRVGLGNQPQHF	TGCAGTGCTCAAGACAGGGTTGGATTGGGCAATCAGCCCCAGCATTTT
TRBJ2-7	NA	NA	TRBV3-1	13	CASSRDSRSWQYF	TGTGCCAGCAGCCGAGACTCTCGTAGTTGGCAGTACTTC
TRBJ1-5	NA	few	TRBV18	13	CASSPSSNQPQHF	TGTGCCAGCTCACCGAGTAGCAATCAGCCCCAGCATTTT
TRBJ2-1	NA	once	TRBV7-9	15	CASSLAGRGGAEQFF	TGTGCCAGCAGCTTAGCGGGTAGAGGTGGCGCGGAGCAGTTCTTC
TRBJ2-1	TRBD1	NA	TRBV29-1	12	CSVDRGSDEQFF	TGCAGCGTTGACAGGGGGTCAGATGAGCAGTTCTTC
TRBJ2-7	TRBD1	NA	TRBV7-2	16	CASSLGPGGFSYEQYF	TGTGCCAGCAGCTTAGGCCCAGGGGGCTTCTCCTACGAGCAGTACTTC